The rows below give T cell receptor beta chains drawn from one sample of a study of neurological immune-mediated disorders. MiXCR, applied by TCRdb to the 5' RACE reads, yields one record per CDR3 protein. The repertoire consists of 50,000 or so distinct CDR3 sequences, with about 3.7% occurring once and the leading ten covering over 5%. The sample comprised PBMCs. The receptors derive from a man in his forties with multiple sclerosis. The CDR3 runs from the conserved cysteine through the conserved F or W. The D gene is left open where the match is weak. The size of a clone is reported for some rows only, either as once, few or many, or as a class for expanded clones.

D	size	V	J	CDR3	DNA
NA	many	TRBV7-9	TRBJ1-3	CASSLATGNTIYF	TGTGCCAGCAGCTTAGCGACGGGAAACACCATATATTTT
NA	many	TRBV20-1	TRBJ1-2	CSARVEGLHGYTF	TGCAGTGCTAGAGTTGAGGGGCTTCACGGCTACACCTTC
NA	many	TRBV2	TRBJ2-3	CATPLAGSTDTQYF	TGTGCCACCCCCCTAGCTGGGAGCACAGATACGCAGTATTTT
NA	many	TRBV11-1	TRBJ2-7	CASSPGRSSYEQYF	TGTGCCAGCAGCCCCGGACGGAGCTCCTACGAGCAGTACTTC
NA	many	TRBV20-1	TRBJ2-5	CSAREVQETQYF	TGCAGTGCTAGAGAGGTCCAAGAGACCCAGTACTTC
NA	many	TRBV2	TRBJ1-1	CASTGGQGTEAFF	TGTGCCAGCACTGGGGGTCAAGGAACTGAAGCTTTCTTT
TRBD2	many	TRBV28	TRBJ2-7	CASKGGLAAQYF	TGTGCCAGTAAGGGGGGACTAGCGGCGCAGTACTTC
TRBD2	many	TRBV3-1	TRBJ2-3	CASSQLAGGTDTQYF	TGTGCCAGCAGCCAACTAGCGGGGGGCACAGATACGCAGTATTTT
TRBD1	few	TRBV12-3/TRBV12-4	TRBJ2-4	CASIKQGFLPPNIQYF	TGTGCCAGCATTAAACAGGGGTTCCTCCCTCCAAACATTCAGTACTTC
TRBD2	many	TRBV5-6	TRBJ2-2	CASSPTSGGTYLDTGELFF	TGTGCCAGCAGCCCGACTAGCGGGGGGACCTATTTGGACACCGGGGAGCTGTTTTTT
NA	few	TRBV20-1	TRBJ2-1	CSASSSSSEQFF	TGCAGTGCTAGTTCGAGTAGCAGTGAGCAGTTCTTC
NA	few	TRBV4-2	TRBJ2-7	CASSKAGQEQYF	TGTGCCAGCAGCAAAGCGGGCCAAGAGCAGTACTTC
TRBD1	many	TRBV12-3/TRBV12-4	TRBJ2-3	CASSPRQGEDTQYF	TGTGCCAGCAGTCCAAGACAGGGCGAAGATACGCAGTATTTT
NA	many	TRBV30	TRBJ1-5	CAWSTGTSNQPQHF	TGTGCCTGGAGTACAGGGACGAGCAATCAGCCCCAGCATTTT
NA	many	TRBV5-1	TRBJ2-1	CASSLTGLSYNEQFF	TGCGCCAGCAGCTTGACAGGGCTCTCCTACAATGAGCAGTTCTTC
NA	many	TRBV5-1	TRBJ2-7	CASSLVLDGYSISYEQYF	TGCGCCAGCAGCTTGGTGTTGGATGGATACTCGATCTCCTACGAGCAGTACTTC
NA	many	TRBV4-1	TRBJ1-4	CASSQVGSRGANEKLFF	TGCGCCAGCAGCCAAGTGGGGTCAAGGGGGGCTAATGAAAAACTGTTTTTT
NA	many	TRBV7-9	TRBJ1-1	CASRPLGGPLEAFF	TGTGCCAGCAGACCGCTAGGGGGACCCCTAGAAGCTTTCTTT
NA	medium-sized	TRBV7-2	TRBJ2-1	CASSPGTYNEQFF	TGTGCCAGCAGCCCAGGGACTTACAATGAGCAGTTCTTC
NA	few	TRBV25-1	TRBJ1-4	CASSEGIGEKLFF	TGTGCCAGCAGTGAGGGAATAGGTGAAAAACTGTTTTTT
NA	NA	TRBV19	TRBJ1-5	CASSIGRRPNQPQHF	TGTGCCAGTAGTATAGGGCGCAGGCCTAATCAGCCCCAGCATTTT
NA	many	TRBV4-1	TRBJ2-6	CASSQDHSSSGANVLTF	TGCGCCAGCAGCCAAGATCACTCGTCCTCTGGGGCCAACGTCCTGACTTTC
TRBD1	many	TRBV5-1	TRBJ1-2	CASRPMRTGSDYGYTF	TGCGCCAGCAGGCCTATGCGGACAGGGTCCGACTATGGCTACACCTTC
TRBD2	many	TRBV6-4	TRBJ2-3	CASSEKTSGPDTQYF	TGTGCCAGCAGTGAGAAGACTAGCGGCCCAGATACGCAGTATTTT
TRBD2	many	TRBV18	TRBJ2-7	CASSRTSGYEQYF	TGTGCCAGCTCTAGGACTAGCGGCTACGAGCAGTACTTC
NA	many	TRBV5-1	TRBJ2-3	CASSKAASTDTQYF	TGCGCCAGCAGCAAAGCGGCAAGCACAGATACGCAGTATTTT
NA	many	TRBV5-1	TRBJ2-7	CASSASFASYEQYF	TGCGCCAGCAGCGCGTCCTTTGCATCTTACGAGCAGTACTTC
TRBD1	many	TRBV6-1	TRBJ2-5	CASSDGQGHHVDGGGETQYF	TGTGCCAGCAGTGATGGACAGGGGCACCACGTGGATGGCGGGGGAGAGACCCAGTACTTC
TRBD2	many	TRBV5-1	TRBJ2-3	CASSSLLAGVDTQYF	TGCGCCAGCAGCTCTCTACTAGCGGGGGTAGATACGCAGTATTTT
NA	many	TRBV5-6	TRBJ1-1	CASSNRHLNTEAFF	TGTGCCAGCAGCAATAGACACCTGAACACTGAAGCTTTCTTT
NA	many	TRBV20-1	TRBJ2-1	CSAASDSSYNEQFF	TGCAGTGCTGCTAGCGACAGCTCCTACAATGAGCAGTTCTTC
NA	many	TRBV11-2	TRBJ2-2	CASSLAGRGNSGTGELFF	TGTGCCAGCAGCTTGGCAGGCAGGGGAAATAGTGGGACCGGGGAGCTGTTTTTT
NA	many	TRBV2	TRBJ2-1	CASRQGSSYNEQFF	TGTGCCAGCAGACAGGGTAGCTCCTACAATGAGCAGTTCTTC
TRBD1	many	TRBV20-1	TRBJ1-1	CSARDRQGAEAFF	TGCAGTGCTAGAGATCGGCAGGGGGCTGAAGCTTTCTTT
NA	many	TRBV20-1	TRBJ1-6	CSARRQGQSPLHF	TGCAGTGCTAGGCGGCAGGGTCAATCACCCCTCCACTTT
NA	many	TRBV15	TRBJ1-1	CATSRGIGSPEAFF	TGTGCCACCAGCAGAGGGATTGGGAGTCCTGAAGCTTTCTTT
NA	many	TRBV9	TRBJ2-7	CASSPSGTWNHEQYF	TGTGCCAGCAGCCCGTCCGGGACATGGAACCACGAGCAGTACTTC
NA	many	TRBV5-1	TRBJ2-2	CASSLVGNTGELFF	TGCGCCAGCAGCTTGGTGGGGAACACCGGGGAGCTGTTTTTT
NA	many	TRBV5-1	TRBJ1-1	CASNDRDGGAEAFF	TGCGCCAGCAATGATAGGGACGGCGGAGCTGAAGCTTTCTTT
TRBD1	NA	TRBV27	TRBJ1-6	CASSYGTDCNSPLNF	TGTGCCAGCAGTTACGGGACAGACTGTAATTCACCCCTCAACTTT
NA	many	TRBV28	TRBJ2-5	CASSPGGGGQETQYF	TGTGCCAGCAGCCCGGGGGGAGGGGGCCAAGAGACCCAGTACTTC
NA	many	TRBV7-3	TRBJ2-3	CASKSTSTDTQYF	TGTGCCAGCAAGAGCACTAGCACAGATACGCAGTATTTT
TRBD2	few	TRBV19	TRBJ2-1	CASSNLAGSSYNEQFF	TGTGCCAGTAGTAACCTAGCGGGGAGCTCCTACAATGAGCAGTTCTTC
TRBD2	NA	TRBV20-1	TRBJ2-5	CSARDYSGAGGARETQYF	TGCAGTGCTAGAGATTATTCAGGGGCCGGGGGGGCCCGGGAGACCCAGTACTTC
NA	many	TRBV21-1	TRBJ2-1	CASSTLGYGAPYNEQFF	TGTGCCAGCAGCACCCTGGGTTACGGGGCTCCATACAATGAGCAGTTCTTC
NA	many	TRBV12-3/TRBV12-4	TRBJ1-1	CASSGGRRFDTEAFF	TGTGCCAGCAGTGGGGGACGGAGATTTGACACTGAAGCTTTCTTT
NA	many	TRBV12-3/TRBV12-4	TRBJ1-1	CASSLAQGLNTEAFF	TGTGCCAGCAGTTTAGCGCAGGGATTGAACACTGAAGCTTTCTTT